A single sample is the source of the 20 T cell receptor beta chains below, sequenced in a study of CD8 T cell repertoires and HIV-1 epitope variants. The antigens these receptors bind are not known. Assay used: immunoSEQ multiplex PCR; TCRdb lists only in-frame clones, some missing. The repertoire holds about 5,000 clones, with around 67% as singletons. The sequenced sample consisted of cultured CD8+ T cells derived from PBMCs. The receptors shown here come from a male donor with HIV.

The chain has TRBV4-3 and TRBJ2-7, with D perhaps TRBD2 (5 bases). The CDR3 runs to 13 residues. V was clipped by 5 bases and J by 7 bases, with 15 bases between them. CDR1 and CDR2 from the germline V gene are LGHNA and YSLEER. CDR3 residues: CASSTVGGGEQYF. The CDR3 bases are TGCGCCAGCAGCACCGTGGGTGGCGGGGAGCAGTACTTC.

CDR3 sequence (DNA): TGTGCCAGCAGTTCCACGACAACCACACAGGGGGCGAAGGGCGAGACCCAGTACTTC. Translating it yields CASSSTTTTQGAKGETQYF. The J gene is TRBJ2-5, the V gene TRBV27; 9 nucleotides agree with TRBD1. This CDR3 has 19 amino acids. CDR1 MNHEY and CDR2 SMNVEV come from the germline V gene (reference sequence). Trimming took 4 bases from V and 5 from J; bases not matched to a gene: 20.

The chain links TRBV6-5 to TRBJ1-6; 7 nucleotides match TRBD1. CDR1 is MNHEY, CDR2 SVGAGI, per germline. With 7 bases clipped from V and 4 bases from J, the junction kept 7 bases outside the gene matches. This CDR3 has 15 residues. The CDR3 reads CASNPGQNYNSPLHF. CDR3 DNA sequence: TGTGCCAGCAACCCGGGACAGAATTATAATTCACCCCTCCACTTT.

The V and J genes are TRBV4-1 and TRBJ2-1; no firm D call. Germline CDR1 and CDR2: MGHRA and YSYEKL. With 0 bases removed from V and 4 bases from J, the gap between germline ends came to 1 base. This CDR3 has 12 residues. CDR3 loop: CASSQDYNEQFF. The CDR3 DNA follows: TGCGCCAGCAGCCAAGATTACAATGAGCAGTTCTTC.

The chain carries TRBV27 and TRBJ2-1; D gene unclear. The CDR3 runs to 12 residues. Germline CDR1 reads MNHEY; CDR2 reads SMNVEV (reference sequence). Trimming cost V 5 bases and J 8 bases, with 10 bases left between them. CDR3 loop: CASSQGPHEQFF. The CDR3 DNA reads TGTGCCAGCAGTCAAGGTCCCCATGAGCAGTTCTTC.

This rearrangement joins TRBV20-1 to TRBJ2-1; D not certain. Trimming took off 2 bases at V and 6 bases at J, with 5 bases between the two ends. This CDR3 region has 11 residues. CDR1 is DFQATT, CDR2 SNEGSKA, per germline (reference sequence). The CDR3 DNA sequence: TGCAGTGCTAGATGGGGCAATGAGCAGTTCTTC. Its translation is CSARWGNEQFF.

This chain uses TRBV28 with TRBJ2-1; tentative D call: TRBD2 (7 bases). V lost 4 bases and J lost 10, with 35 bases in between. The CDR3 is 20 residues long. Germline-derived CDR1 and CDR2 are MDHEN and SYDVKM. For the CDR3, the DNA is TGTGCCAGCAGTTCCCCAGGCTCCAGCGCGGAGGGGGGGGGTAGCCACGAGCAGTTCTTC. Encoded protein: CASSSPGSSAEGGGSHEQFF.

The chain is built from TRBV6-1 and TRBJ2-2, with D maybe TRBD1 (6 bases). Germline V gene lookup returns CDR1 MNHNS and CDR2 SASEGT. Between the trimmed V and J ends, which lost 8 bases and 5 bases, there was a span of 9 bases. The CDR3 sequence is 12 residues long. Here the CDR3 DNA reads TGTGCCAGCTCGCAGGGGACCGGGGAGCTGTTTTTT. It translates to CASSQGTGELFF.

This chain links TRBV15 with TRBJ2-7, with D possibly being TRBD1 (6 bases). Trimming pared 6 bases from V and 2 bases from J, leaving 17 bases between. CDR1 is LNHNV, CDR2 YYDKDF, per germline (reference sequence). This CDR3 has 15 amino acids. CDR3: CATSREQGAPYEQYF. The CDR3 coding sequence is TGTGCCACCAGTCGTGAACAGGGTGCCCCCTACGAGCAGTACTTC.

This chain uses TRBV11-3 with TRBJ2-1, with TRBD1 identical over 10 bases. The V gene's germline CDR1 is SGHNT and CDR2 YENEEA. The CDR3 has 14 residues. With 4 bases clipped from V and 9 bases from J, the junction kept 6 bases outside the gene matches. Here the CDR3 reads CASSSGQGPSEQFF. The DNA of the CDR3 is TGTGCCAGCAGCTCGGGACAGGGGCCGAGTGAGCAGTTCTTC.

The J gene is TRBJ1-1, the V gene TRBV6-4, with D possibly TRBD1 on 5 matching bases. Germline CDR1 is MRHNA and CDR2 is SNTAGT. V gave up 7 bases and J gave up 10 bases, with 16 bases separating them. The CDR3 spans 12 residues. CDR3 residues: CASTDGGIRAFF. Here the CDR3 DNA reads TGTGCCAGCACCGATGGGGGGATAAGAGCTTTCTTT.

V gene TRBV27 combines with J gene TRBJ2-1; D is undetermined. Germline lookup yields CDR1 MNHEY and CDR2 SMNVEV (reference sequence). Between the trimmed V and J ends, which lost 0 bases and 7 bases, there was a span of 4 bases. The CDR3 sequence is 12 residues long. In nucleotides, the CDR3 is TGTGCCAGCAGTTTATCGGGAAATGAGCAGTTCTTC. Translated, it gives CASSLSGNEQFF.

The rearrangement links TRBV12-5 to TRBJ2-1, with D possibly matching TRBD1 (6 bases). Trimming took 8 bases from V and 3 from J, leaving 14 bases between them. The CDR3 consists of 14 residues. Germline V gene lookup returns CDR1 LGHNT and CDR2 FRNRAP. The CDR3 sequence is CASTLDRDYNEQFF. The CDR3 DNA follows: TGTGCTAGTACACTGGACAGAGACTACAATGAGCAGTTCTTC.

The chain employs TRBV28 and TRBJ1-1; no clear D. Per germline, CDR1 MDHEN and CDR2 SYDVKM. The CDR3 has 13 amino acids. The germline V and J ends were trimmed by 7 bases and 7 bases, with 16 bases remaining between them. The CDR3 loop is CASNPNGRDEAFF. CDR3 in DNA: TGTGCCAGCAACCCCAACGGAAGGGATGAAGCTTTCTTT. The full variable domain, its missing parts supplied by reference TRBV28 and TRBJ1-1, is DVKVTQSSRYLVKRTGEKVFLECVQDMDHENMFWYRQDPGLGLRLIYFSYDVKMKEKGDIPEGYSVSREKKERFSLILESASTNQTSMYLCASNPNGRDEAFFGQGTRLTVV.

CDR3 amino acids: CASSPARGAMDTQYF. Written as DNA, the CDR3 is TGTGCCAGCAGCCCGGCGAGGGGGGCTATGGATACGCAGTATTTT. The chain recombines TRBV5-4 with TRBJ2-3; the D gene could be TRBD1 or TRBD2 (6 bases each). The CDR3 sequence is 15 residues long. Germline values: CDR1 SGHNT, CDR2 YYREEE (reference sequence). The germline V and J ends were trimmed by 4 bases and 6 bases, with 18 bases remaining between them.

About this clone: Its ends do not fully match the called genes, so a read error is possible. J is TRBJ1-2 and V is TRBV7-3; D not certain. The CDR3 extends over 16 amino acids. Germline V gene lookup returns CDR1 SGHTA and CDR2 FQGTGA. The CDR3 here is CASSQDPPDLDYGYTF. Written as DNA, the CDR3 is TGCGCCAGCAGCCAAGATCCCCCAGACTTGGACTATGGCTACACCTTC.

This clone was seen a few times. This chain joins TRBV10-3 and TRBJ2-7, with 10 bases matching TRBD1. V shed 4 bases and J 6 bases; nucleotides not matched to a gene: 6. From germline, CDR1 is ENHRY and CDR2 SYGVKD. The CDR3 totals 14 residues. CDR3 nucleotide sequence: TGTGCCATCAGTGTGGGAGGACAGGGGGGCGAGCAGTACTTC. The encoded protein is CAISVGGQGGEQYF.

The genes are TRBV27 and TRBJ2-1, with a possible D match to TRBD2 (6 bases). Germline CDR1 reads MNHEY; CDR2 reads SMNVEV (reference sequence). This CDR3 spans 15 amino acids. Deletions cut 5 bases from V and 6 bases from J, with 17 bases between. The CDR3 loop is CASSDASAGSNEQFF. DNA of the CDR3: TGTGCCAGCAGTGATGCTAGCGCTGGATCCAATGAGCAGTTCTTC.

Note on this clone: The junction departs from the called germline gene at one end, perhaps through a read error. This chain joins TRBV5-5 and TRBJ2-1, with TRBD2 matching 7 bases. The CDR3 covers 14 residues. The germline V gene has CDR1 SGHKS and CDR2 YYEKEE (reference sequence). This CDR3 reads CASTERSGVNERFF. In nucleotides, the CDR3 is TGTGCCAGCACCGAAAGGAGCGGGGTCAATGAGCGGTTCTTC.

The rearrangement links TRBV7-8 to TRBJ2-1, with D perhaps TRBD1 (6 bases). Per germline, CDR1 SGHVS and CDR2 FQNEAQ. V was shortened by 2 bases and J by 8 bases, with 16 bases between the two germline ends. The CDR3 length is 15 residues. The CDR3 sequence: CASSLTQGPSDEQFF. In DNA form, the CDR3 reads TGTGCCAGCAGCTTAACACAGGGCCCCTCGGATGAGCAGTTCTTC.